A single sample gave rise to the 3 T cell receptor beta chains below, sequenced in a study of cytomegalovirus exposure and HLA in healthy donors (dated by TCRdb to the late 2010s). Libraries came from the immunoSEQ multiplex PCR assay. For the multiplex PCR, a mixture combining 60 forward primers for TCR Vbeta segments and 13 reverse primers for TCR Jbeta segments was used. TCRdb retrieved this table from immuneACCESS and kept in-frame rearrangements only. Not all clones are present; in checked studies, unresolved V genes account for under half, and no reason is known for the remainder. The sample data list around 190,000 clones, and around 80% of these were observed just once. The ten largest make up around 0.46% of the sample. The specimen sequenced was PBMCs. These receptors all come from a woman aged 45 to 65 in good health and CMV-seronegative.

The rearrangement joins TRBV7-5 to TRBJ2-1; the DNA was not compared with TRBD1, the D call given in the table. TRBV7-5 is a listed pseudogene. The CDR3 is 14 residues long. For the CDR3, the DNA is TGTGCCAGAATCCGACAGGGTTCTTTCGATGAGCAGTTCTTC. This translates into CARIRQGSFDEQFF.

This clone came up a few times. The CDR3 reads CASSQGRVGQGYTF. The CDR3 bases are TGCGCCAGCAGCCAAGGACGGGTCGGTCAGGGCTACACCTTC. J is TRBJ1-2 and V is TRBV4-1; D is uncertain. The CDR3 totals 14 residues. CDR1 MGHRA and CDR2 YSYEKL come from the germline V gene. V dropped 1 base and J dropped 8 bases, with 14 bases sitting between them.

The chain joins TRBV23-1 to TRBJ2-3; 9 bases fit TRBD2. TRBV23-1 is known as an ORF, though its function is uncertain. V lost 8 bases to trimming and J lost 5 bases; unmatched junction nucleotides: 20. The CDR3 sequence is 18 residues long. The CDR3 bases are TGCGCCAGCTCCCGGGAAAGAGCGGGAGGCATTCTCAGAGATACGCAGTATTTT. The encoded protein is CASSRERAGGILRDTQYF.